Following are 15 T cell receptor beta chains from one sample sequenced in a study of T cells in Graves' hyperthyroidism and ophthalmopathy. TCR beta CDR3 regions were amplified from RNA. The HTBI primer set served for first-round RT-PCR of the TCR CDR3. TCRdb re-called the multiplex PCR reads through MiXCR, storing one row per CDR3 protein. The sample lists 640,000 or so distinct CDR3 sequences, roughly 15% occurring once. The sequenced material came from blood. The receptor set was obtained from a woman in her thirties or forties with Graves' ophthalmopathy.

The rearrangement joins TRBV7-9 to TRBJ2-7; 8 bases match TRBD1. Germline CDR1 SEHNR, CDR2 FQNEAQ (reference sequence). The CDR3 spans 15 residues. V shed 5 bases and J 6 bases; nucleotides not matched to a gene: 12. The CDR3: CASSPSRGRVPEQYF. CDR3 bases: TGTGCCAGCAGCCCCTCCAGGGGGCGCGTCCCCGAGCAGTACTTC.

CDR3 in DNA: TGTGCCACCAGCAGAGATCGACAGGGTCACCACGAGCAGTACTTC. It is translated as CATSRDRQGHHEQYF. V gene TRBV15 combines with J gene TRBJ2-7; 7 bases map to TRBD1. The CDR3 totals 15 residues. Germline V CDR1 and CDR2: LNHNV, YYDKDF (reference sequence). Unmatched junction bases numbered 7, after V lost 0 bases and J lost 5 bases.

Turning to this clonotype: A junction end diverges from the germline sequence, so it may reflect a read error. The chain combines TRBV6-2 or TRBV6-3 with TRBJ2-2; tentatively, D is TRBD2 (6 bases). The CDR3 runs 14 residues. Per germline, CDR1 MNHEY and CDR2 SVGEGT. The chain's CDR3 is CASTTGYLHGGLFF. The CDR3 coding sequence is TGTGCCAGCACCACAGGCTACCTACACGGGGGGCTGTTTTTT.

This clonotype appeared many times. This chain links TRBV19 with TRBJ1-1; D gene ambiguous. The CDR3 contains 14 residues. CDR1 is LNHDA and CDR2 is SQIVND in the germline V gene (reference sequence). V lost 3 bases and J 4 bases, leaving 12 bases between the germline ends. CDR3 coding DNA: TGTGCCAGTAGTATCGGACTGGTCGGCACTGAAGCTTTCTTT. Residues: CASSIGLVGTEAFF.

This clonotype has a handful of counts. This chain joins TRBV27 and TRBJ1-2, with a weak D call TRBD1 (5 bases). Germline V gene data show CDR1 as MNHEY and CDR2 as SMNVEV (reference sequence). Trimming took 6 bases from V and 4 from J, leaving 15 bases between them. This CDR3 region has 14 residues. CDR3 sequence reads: CASRGDGTSYGYTF. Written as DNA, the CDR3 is TGTGCCAGCAGAGGAGACGGGACCTCCTATGGCTACACCTTC.

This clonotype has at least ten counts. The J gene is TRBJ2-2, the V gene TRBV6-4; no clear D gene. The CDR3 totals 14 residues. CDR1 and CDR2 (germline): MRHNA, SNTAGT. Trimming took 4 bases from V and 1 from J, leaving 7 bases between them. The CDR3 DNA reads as TGTGCCAGCAGTGTGTTCCTGAACACCGGGGAGCTGTTTTTT. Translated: CASSVFLNTGELFF.

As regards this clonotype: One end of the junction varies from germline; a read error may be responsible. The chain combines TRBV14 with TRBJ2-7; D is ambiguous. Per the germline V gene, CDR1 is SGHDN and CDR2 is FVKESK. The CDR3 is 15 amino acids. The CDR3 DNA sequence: TGTGCCAGCAGCCAAGAGGAAGGGATACTCTACGGGCAGTACTTC. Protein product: CASSQEEGILYGQYF.

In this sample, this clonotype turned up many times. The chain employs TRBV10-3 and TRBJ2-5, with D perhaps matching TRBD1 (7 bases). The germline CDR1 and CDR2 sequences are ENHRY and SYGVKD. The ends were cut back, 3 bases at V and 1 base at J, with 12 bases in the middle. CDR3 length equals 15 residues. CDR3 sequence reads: CAISDQGGPQETQYF. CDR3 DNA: TGTGCCATCAGTGACCAGGGGGGTCCCCAAGAGACCCAGTACTTC.

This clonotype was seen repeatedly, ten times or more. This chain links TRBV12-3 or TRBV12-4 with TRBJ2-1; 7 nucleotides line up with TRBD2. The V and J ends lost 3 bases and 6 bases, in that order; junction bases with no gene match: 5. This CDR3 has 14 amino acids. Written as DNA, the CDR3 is TGTGCCAGCAGTTTGTCTCCTAGCGGCAATGAGCAGTTCTTC. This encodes CASSLSPSGNEQFF.

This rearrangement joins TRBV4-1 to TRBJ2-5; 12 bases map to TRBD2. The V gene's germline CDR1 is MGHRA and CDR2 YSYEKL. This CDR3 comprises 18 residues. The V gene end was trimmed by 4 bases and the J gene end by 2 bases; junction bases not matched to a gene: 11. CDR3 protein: CASSPVLAGGGGQETQYF. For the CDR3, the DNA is TGCGCCAGCAGCCCCGTACTAGCGGGAGGAGGAGGACAAGAGACCCAGTACTTC.

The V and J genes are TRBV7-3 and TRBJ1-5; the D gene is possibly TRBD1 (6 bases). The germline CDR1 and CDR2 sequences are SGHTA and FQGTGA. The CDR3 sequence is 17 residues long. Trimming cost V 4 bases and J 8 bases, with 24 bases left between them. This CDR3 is CASSSTGHRTGGEPQHF. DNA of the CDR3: TGTGCCAGCAGCTCCACGGGACACCGGACTGGGGGGGAGCCCCAGCATTTT. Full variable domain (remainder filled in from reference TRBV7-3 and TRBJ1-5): GAGVSQTPSNKVTEKGKYVELRCDPISGHTALYWYRQSLGQGPEFLIYFQGTGAADDSGLPNDRFFAVRPEGSVSTLKIQRTERGDSAVYLCASSSTGHRTGGEPQHFGDGTRLSIL.

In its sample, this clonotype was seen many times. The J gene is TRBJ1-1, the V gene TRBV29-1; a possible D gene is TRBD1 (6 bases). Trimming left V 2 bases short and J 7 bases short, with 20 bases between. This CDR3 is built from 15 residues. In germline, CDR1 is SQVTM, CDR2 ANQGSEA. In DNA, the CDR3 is TGCAGCGTTGAAAAGTTAATTTGGGGGGGCGGTGAAGCTTTCTTT. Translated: CSVEKLIWGGGEAFF.

The chain's CDR3 is CASSHPGEYNGYTF. The CDR3 DNA reads as TGCGCCAGCAGCCACCCAGGGGAATATAATGGCTACACCTTC. The chain uses TRBV4-1 and TRBJ1-2, with D maybe TRBD1 (6 bases). Germline CDR1 MGHRA, CDR2 YSYEKL. The V end lost 3 bases, the J end lost 6 bases, and 14 bases lay between the germline ends. The CDR3 totals 14 residues.

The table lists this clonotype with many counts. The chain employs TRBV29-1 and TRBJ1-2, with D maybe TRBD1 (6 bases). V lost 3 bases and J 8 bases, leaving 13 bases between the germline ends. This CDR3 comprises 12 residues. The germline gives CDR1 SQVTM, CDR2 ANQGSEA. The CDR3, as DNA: TGCAGCGTTGAGAACAGGGAGCTGGGCTACACCTTC. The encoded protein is CSVENRELGYTF. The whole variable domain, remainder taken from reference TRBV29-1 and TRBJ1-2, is SAVISQKPSRDICQRGTSLTIQCQVDSQVTMMFWYRQQPGQSLTLIATANQGSEATYESGFVIDKFPISRPNLTFSTLTVSNMSPEDSSIYLCSVENRELGYTFGSGTRLTVV.

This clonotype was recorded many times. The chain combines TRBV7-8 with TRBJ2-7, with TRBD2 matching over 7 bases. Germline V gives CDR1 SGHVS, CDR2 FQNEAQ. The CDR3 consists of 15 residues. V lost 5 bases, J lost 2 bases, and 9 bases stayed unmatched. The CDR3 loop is CASSPERGGTYEQYF. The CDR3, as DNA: TGTGCCAGCAGCCCAGAGCGGGGAGGAACCTACGAGCAGTACTTC.